Included here is one T cell receptor beta chain sequence, with context. This specimen belongs to a study of cytotoxic CD8 clonotypes in ibrutinib-treated CLL. Method: immunoSEQ multiplex PCR; TCRdb's copy keeps in-frame clones and lacks some. The repertoire includes about 130,000 clones, 79% of them detected once, and over 10% sits in the top ten. This specimen was PBMCs, taken after 12 months of ibrutinib treatment. This sequence originates from a human donor with chronic lymphocytic leukemia.

The CDR3 sequence is CASSSNRDQRYGYTF. In nucleotides, the CDR3 is TGTGCCAGCAGTTCCAACAGGGATCAACGGTATGGCTACACCTTC. The chain recombines TRBV27 with TRBJ1-2; D possibly corresponds to TRBD1 (6 bases). The CDR3 consists of 15 residues. V was cut by 4 bases and J by 5 bases, with 17 bases left in between. Germline assignment: CDR1 MNHEY and CDR2 SMNVEV (reference sequence).